This T cell receptor (beta chain) was profiled in a study of identical twins. CDR3 length equals 13 residues. Per germline, CDR1 SNHLY and CDR2 FYNNEI. V lost 7 bases and J 3 bases, leaving 10 bases between the germline ends. TCRdb ran MiXCR on the 5' RACE reads and lists one entry per CDR3 protein. The data hold some 1,700,000 distinct CDR3 sequences, with under 35% observed a single time. This clonotype appeared a few times. This clonotype originated in a newborn girl in good health. Sequencing was done on a sample of cord blood. This sequence joins TRBV2 and TRBJ1-3; tentatively, D is TRBD1 (6 bases). CDR3 region: CASIEGVGNTIYF. As DNA, the CDR3 is TGTGCCAGCATTGAGGGGGTTGGAAACACCATATATTTT.